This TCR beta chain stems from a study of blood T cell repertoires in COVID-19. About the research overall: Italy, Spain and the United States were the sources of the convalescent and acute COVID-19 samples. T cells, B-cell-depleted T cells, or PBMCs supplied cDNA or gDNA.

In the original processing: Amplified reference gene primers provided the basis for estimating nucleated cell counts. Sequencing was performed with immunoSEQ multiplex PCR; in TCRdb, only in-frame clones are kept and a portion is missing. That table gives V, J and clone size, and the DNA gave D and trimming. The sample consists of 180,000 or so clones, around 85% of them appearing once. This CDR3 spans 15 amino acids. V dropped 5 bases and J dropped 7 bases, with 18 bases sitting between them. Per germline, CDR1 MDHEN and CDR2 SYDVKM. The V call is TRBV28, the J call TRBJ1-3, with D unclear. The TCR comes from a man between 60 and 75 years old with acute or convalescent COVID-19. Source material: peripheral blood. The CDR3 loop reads CASSRDMGWVNTIYF. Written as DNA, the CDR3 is TGTGCCAGCAGTCGGGATATGGGGTGGGTTAACACCATATATTTT.